A selection of T cell receptor beta chains follows, all from one sample in a study of blood T cell repertoires in COVID-19. Method: immunoSEQ multiplex PCR; TCRdb's copy keeps in-frame clones and lacks some. The sample includes roughly 210,000 clones, less than 90% of them seen just once. The sample consisted of peripheral blood. The receptors were sampled from a man in his 70s with acute or convalescent COVID-19. The CDR3 runs from the conserved cysteine through the conserved F or W. A D gene is named only where the DNA matches it firmly. Size tells how often a clone was seen (once, few, many) or the class of an expanded clone, and some rows leave it out.

TGTGCCAGTTCAGACAGGGATGATCAGCCCCAGCATTTT	CASSDRDDQPQHF	.	TRBD1	TRBV18	TRBJ1-5
TGTGCCAGCAGCATAGATGATAGCTCCTACAATGAGCAGTTCTTC	CASSIDDSSYNEQFF	.	.	TRBV6-5	TRBJ2-1
TGTGCCAGCAGCTTGAGATCCAGGGGTAACGGGGAGCTGTTTTTT	CASSLRSRGNGELFF	.	.	TRBV5-4	TRBJ2-2
TGTGCCAGTAGTCTTGATGTGGGCACGGGGACTGAAGCTTTCTTT	CASSLDVGTGTEAFF	.	.	TRBV19	TRBJ1-1
TGTGCCAGCGGAATTACGGGACTAGCGGACAATGAGCAGTTCTTC	CASGITGLADNEQFF	.	TRBD2	TRBV9	TRBJ2-1
TGTGCCAGCAGCACGGGACAGCCGCTAGTCGAGCAGTACTTC	CASSTGQPLVEQYF	once	TRBD1	TRBV5-4	TRBJ2-7
TGCAGCGCTGCGGCCGACTCTGGAAACACCATATATTTT	CSAAADSGNTIYF	.	.	TRBV29-1	TRBJ1-3
TGTGCCACCAGTGATGGACAGGGGTTCGGCTATGGCTACACCTTC	CATSDGQGFGYGYTF	.	TRBD1	TRBV24-1	TRBJ1-2
TGTGCCTGGAGCGTCAGCGAAGCGGGGGGACTTCAAGAGACCCAGTACTTC	CAWSVSEAGGLQETQYF	once	TRBD2	TRBV30	TRBJ2-5
TGTGCCAGCAGCTCTCGGGGGGCAGGCTACAATGAGCAGTTCTTC	CASSSRGAGYNEQFF	.	.	TRBV5-4	TRBJ2-1
TGTGCCAGCAGCCAAGGGAGGGACACTGAAGCTTTCTTT	CASSQGRDTEAFF	.	.	TRBV4-2	TRBJ1-1
TGTGCCAGCAGCGTAGACCCGGGAGGGTCGAACACCGGGGAGCTGTTTTTT	CASSVDPGGSNTGELFF	.	TRBD2	TRBV9	TRBJ2-2
TGTGCCAGCAGCCAAGCGTCAGCCCGGGGAGCTAGCGGGGCTTCCTACAATGAGCAGTTCTTC	CASSQASARGASGASYNEQFF	.	TRBD2	TRBV4-2	TRBJ2-1
TGTGCCAGCAGTTTCCTAGCGGGAGGGGTCTACGAGCAGTACTTC	CASSFLAGGVYEQYF	.	TRBD2	TRBV28	TRBJ2-7
TGTGCCATCAGTGAGTCGGGGAGGACGGGGGAGACCCAGTACTTC	CAISESGRTGETQYF	.	.	TRBV10-3	TRBJ2-5
TGTGCCAGCAGTGTCCGGAACACTGAAGCTTTCTTT	CASSVRNTEAFF	.	.	TRBV2	TRBJ1-1
TGTGCCGGCTCACCATACCTCGGACAGGGGGGCACTGAAGCTTTCTTT	CAGSPYLGQGGTEAFF	.	TRBD1	TRBV18	TRBJ1-1
TGTGCCAGCAGCCGGACTAGCCGGTCGAACACCGGGGAGCTGTTTTTT	CASSRTSRSNTGELFF	.	TRBD2	TRBV7-8	TRBJ2-2
TGTGCCAGCAGTTTAGGTGGGACAGGGGACCATGAGCAGTTCTTC	CASSLGGTGDHEQFF	.	TRBD1	TRBV28	TRBJ2-1
TGTGCCAGCAGCTCGAGAAGGGGCATGGGTGGAAACACCATATATTTT	CASSSRRGMGGNTIYF	.	.	TRBV7-8	TRBJ1-3
TGCGCCAGCAGCTTAAAGGTGGGGCGTGAAGGTGAAGCTTTCTTT	CASSLKVGREGEAFF	.	.	TRBV5-1	TRBJ1-1
TGTGCCAGCAGCCTTACCTCGGGTGGCGGGGAGCTGTTTTTT	CASSLTSGGGELFF	once	.	TRBV28	TRBJ2-2
TGTGCCTCTCGCGGGACTCTCGGAGAGACCCAGTACTTC	CASRGTLGETQYF	.	.	TRBV28	TRBJ2-5
TGTGCCAGCAGCTTAGGGGGAGCGAACACTGAAGCTTTCTTT	CASSLGGANTEAFF	.	.	TRBV7-2	TRBJ1-1
TGTGCCAGCAGCGTAGAGCCTGATACAGATACGCAGTATTTT	CASSVEPDTDTQYF	.	.	TRBV9	TRBJ2-3
TGTGCCAGCAGCCCCTCTCCGGGGTCTGGGGCCAACGTCCTGACTTTC	CASSPSPGSGANVLTF	.	.	TRBV7-2	TRBJ2-6
TGTGCCAGCAGCTTAGGGAGGACGCTCAACGAGCAGTACTTC	CASSLGRTLNEQYF	.	.	TRBV11-2	TRBJ2-7
TGTGCCAGCAGCTCCACGGGGATGAACACTGAAGCTTTCTTT	CASSSTGMNTEAFF	.	.	TRBV7-2	TRBJ1-1
TGTGCCAGCAGCCTCGAGTTCGGACAGGAGCAGTTCTTC	CASSLEFGQEQFF	.	.	TRBV7-9	TRBJ2-1
TGTGCCAGCAGCTCATCCCCAGGGCGGGGTACTGGAAACACCATATATTTT	CASSSSPGRGTGNTIYF	.	.	TRBV7-9	TRBJ1-3
TGTGCCATCAGTGAGTCGAGCCTGTCCAATCAGCCCCAGCATTTT	CAISESSLSNQPQHF	once	.	TRBV10-3	TRBJ1-5
TGTGCCAGCAGTGACGGACTAGCGGGACTCAGGCAGTTCTTC	CASSDGLAGLRQFF	.	TRBD2	TRBV25-1	TRBJ2-1
TGTGCCAGCAGCGAACTGGGACAGGGAACCTACGAGCAGTACTTC	CASSELGQGTYEQYF	.	TRBD1	TRBV3-1/TRBV3-2	TRBJ2-7
TGTGCCAGTAGTCCTCGACAGGGGAGGTTGCGTGAGCAGTTCTTC	CASSPRQGRLREQFF	.	TRBD1	TRBV19	TRBJ2-1
TGTGCCAGCAGTTTATCAGCGGGAGTCTTCGAGCAGTACTTC	CASSLSAGVFEQYF	.	TRBD2	TRBV27	TRBJ2-7
TGTGCCAGCAGTCTCGGGAGTTACTATGGCTACACCTTC	CASSLGSYYGYTF	.	.	TRBV12-3/TRBV12-4	TRBJ1-2
TGTGCCAGCTTGGAGGATAGCAATCAGCCCCAGCATTTT	CASLEDSNQPQHF	.	.	TRBV2	TRBJ1-5
TGTGCCAGCAGCTCCTGGACTAGCGCGAGCCCCGAGCAGTACTTC	CASSSWTSASPEQYF	.	TRBD2	TRBV5-4	TRBJ2-7
TGTGCCATCAGTGTCAGGAACTCCTACGAGCAGTACTTC	CAISVRNSYEQYF	.	.	TRBV10-3	TRBJ2-7
TGCGCCAGCAGCCCCGGGGATTCCTATAATTCACCCCTCCACTTT	CASSPGDSYNSPLHF	.	.	TRBV5-1	TRBJ1-6
TGCAGCGTTTCAGGGATCGCTGGAAACACCATATATTTT	CSVSGIAGNTIYF	.	.	TRBV29-1	TRBJ1-3
TGTGCCAGCAGCGTAGACAGTAGCAATCAGCCCCAGCATTTT	CASSVDSSNQPQHF	few	.	TRBV9	TRBJ1-5
TGTGCCAGTAGTATGGCTTCAGCGGGTCACAATGAGCAGTTCTTC	CASSMASAGHNEQFF	.	.	TRBV19	TRBJ2-1
TGTGCCAGCAGCCTCACCCGAGGGAGAGGGAATGAGCAGTTCTTC	CASSLTRGRGNEQFF	.	.	TRBV7-9	TRBJ2-1
TGTGCCAGTAGGACCCGGACAGGGAGTCGAGAGACCCAGTACTTC	CASRTRTGSRETQYF	.	TRBD1	TRBV19	TRBJ2-5
TGTGCCAGTAGTGAAGGTAGCGGCCGATCCACAGATACGCAGTATTTT	CASSEGSGRSTDTQYF	.	.	TRBV19	TRBJ2-3
TGTGCCAGCAGCTTAGGAGGACAGGACCTGTACAATGAGCAGTTCTTC	CASSLGGQDLYNEQFF	.	TRBD1	TRBV11-3	TRBJ2-1